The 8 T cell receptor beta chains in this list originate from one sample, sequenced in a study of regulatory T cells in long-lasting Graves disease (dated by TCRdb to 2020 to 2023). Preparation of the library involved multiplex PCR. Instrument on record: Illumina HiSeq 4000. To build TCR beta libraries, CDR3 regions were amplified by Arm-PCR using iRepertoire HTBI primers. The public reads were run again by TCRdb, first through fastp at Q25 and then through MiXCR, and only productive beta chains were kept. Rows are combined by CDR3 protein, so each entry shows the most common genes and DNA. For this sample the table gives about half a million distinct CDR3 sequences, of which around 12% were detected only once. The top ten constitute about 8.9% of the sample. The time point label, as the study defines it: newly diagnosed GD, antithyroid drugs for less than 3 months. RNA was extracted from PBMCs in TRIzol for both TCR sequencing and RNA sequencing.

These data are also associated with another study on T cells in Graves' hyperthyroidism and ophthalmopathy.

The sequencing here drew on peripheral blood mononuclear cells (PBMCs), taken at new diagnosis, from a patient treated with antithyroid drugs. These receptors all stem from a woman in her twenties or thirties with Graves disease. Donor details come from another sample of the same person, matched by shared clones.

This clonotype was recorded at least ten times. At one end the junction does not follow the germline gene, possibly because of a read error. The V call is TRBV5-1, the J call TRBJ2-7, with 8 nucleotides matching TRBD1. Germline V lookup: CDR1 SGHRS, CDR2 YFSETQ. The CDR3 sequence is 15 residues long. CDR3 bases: TGTGCCAGCAGCTTGGCGGGACAGGAATTCTACGAGCAGTACTTC. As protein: CASSLAGQEFYEQYF.

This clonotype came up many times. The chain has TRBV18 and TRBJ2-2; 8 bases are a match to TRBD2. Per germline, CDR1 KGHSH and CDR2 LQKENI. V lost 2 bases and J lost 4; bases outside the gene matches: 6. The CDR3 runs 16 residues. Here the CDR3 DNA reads TGTGCCAGCTCACCAACAACCGGGACTAGCACCGGGGAGCTGTTTTTT. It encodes CASSPTTGTSTGELFF.

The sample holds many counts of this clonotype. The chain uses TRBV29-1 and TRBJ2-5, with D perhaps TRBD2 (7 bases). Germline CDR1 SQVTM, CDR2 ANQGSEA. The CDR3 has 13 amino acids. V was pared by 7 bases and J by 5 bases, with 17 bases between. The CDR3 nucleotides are TGCAGCGCAGCTCTAGGGGGGGTCGAGACCCAGTACTTC. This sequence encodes CSAALGGVETQYF.

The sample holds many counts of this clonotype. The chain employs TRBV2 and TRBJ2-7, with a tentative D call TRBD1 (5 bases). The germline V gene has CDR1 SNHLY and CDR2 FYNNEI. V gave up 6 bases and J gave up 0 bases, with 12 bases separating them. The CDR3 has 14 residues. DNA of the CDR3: TGTGCCAGCAGCAGGGATTTTAGCTCCTACGAGCAGTACTTC. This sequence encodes CASSRDFSSYEQYF.

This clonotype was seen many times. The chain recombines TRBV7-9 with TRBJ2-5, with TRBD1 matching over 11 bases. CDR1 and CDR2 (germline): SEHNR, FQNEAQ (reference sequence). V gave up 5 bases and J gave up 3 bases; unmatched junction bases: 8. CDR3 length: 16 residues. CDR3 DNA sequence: TGTGCCAGCAGCCTCCGCCGGGACAGGGGGAAAGAGACCCAGTACTTC. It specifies CASSLRRDRGKETQYF.

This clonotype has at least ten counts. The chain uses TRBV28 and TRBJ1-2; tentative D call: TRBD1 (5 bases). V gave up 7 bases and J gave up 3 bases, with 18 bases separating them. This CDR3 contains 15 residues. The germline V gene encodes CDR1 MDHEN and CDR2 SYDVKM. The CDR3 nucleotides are TGTGCCAGCACTACTAACAAAAGAGGGGACTATGGCTACACCTTC. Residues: CASTTNKRGDYGYTF.

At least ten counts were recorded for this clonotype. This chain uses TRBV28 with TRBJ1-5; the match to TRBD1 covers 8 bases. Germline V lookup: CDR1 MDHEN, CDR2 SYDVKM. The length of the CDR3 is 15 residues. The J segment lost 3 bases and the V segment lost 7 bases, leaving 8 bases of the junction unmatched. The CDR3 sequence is CASTWGTGPNQPQHF. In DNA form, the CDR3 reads TGTGCCAGCACTTGGGGGACAGGCCCCAATCAGCCCCAGCATTTT.

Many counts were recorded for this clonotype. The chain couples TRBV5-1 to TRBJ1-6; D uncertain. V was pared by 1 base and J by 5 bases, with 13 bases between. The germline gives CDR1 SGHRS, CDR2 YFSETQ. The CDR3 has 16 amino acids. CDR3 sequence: CASSLSSPRNNSPLHF. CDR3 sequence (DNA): TGCGCCAGCAGCTTGTCGAGTCCCAGGAATAATTCACCCCTCCACTTT.